This passage covers 9 T cell receptor beta chains from one sample sequenced in a study of blood T cell repertoires in COVID-19. Measured with immunoSEQ multiplex PCR; TCRdb has only the in-frame clones, and not every one. The repertoire includes about 200,000 clones, 70% to 90% of them detected once, and 4% to 5% sits in the top ten. The sequenced material came from peripheral blood. The receptors were sampled from a human donor in a cohort sampled during active COVID-19.

This sequence joins TRBV11-3 and TRBJ2-5; weak D call: TRBD2 (7 bases). V lost 4 bases, J lost 3 bases, and 18 bases lay in between. This CDR3 region has 16 residues. Germline V lookup: CDR1 SGHNT, CDR2 YENEEA. CDR3 sequence: CASSSGMGGLKETQYF. CDR3 nucleotide sequence: TGTGCCAGCAGCTCAGGAATGGGGGGGCTGAAAGAGACCCAGTACTTC.

This chain joins TRBV27 and TRBJ1-5; tentatively, D is TRBD1 (5 bases). Trimming left V 5 bases short and J 9 bases short, with 17 bases between. CDR3 length: 14 amino acids. The germline CDR1 and CDR2 sequences are MNHEY and SMNVEV (reference sequence). The CDR3 loop is CASSPARAGGPQHF. DNA for the CDR3: TGTGCCAGCAGTCCCGCACGAGCGGGGGGGCCCCAGCATTTT.

The V gene is TRBV28, the J gene TRBJ1-5, with 7 bases matching TRBD1. This CDR3 region has 15 residues. The V gene's germline CDR1 is MDHEN and CDR2 SYDVKM. The V gene end was trimmed by 5 bases and the J gene end by 5 bases; junction bases not matched to a gene: 9. In nucleotides, the CDR3 is TGTGCCAGCAGTCCCGACAGGGCAGGGGATCAGCCCCAGCATTTT. Encoded protein: CASSPDRAGDQPQHF.

The chain uses TRBV9 and TRBJ2-3, with 8 bases lining up with TRBD2. This CDR3 comprises 14 residues. V lost 4 bases to trimming and J lost 3 bases; unmatched junction nucleotides: 4. Germline V gene sequence: CDR1 SGDLS, CDR2 YYNGEE. CDR3 coding DNA: TGTGCCAGCAGCTACGGGGGGGCAACAGATACGCAGTATTTT. It encodes CASSYGGATDTQYF.

This clone turned up a few times. The genes are TRBV29-1 and TRBJ1-2; 8 bases match TRBD1. Germline-derived CDR1 and CDR2 are SQVTM and ANQGSEA. V lost 4 bases to trimming and J lost 7 bases; unmatched junction nucleotides: 5. The CDR3 is 12 residues long. This CDR3 reads CSVGAGGGGYTF. Here the CDR3 DNA reads TGCAGCGTTGGGGCAGGGGGCGGTGGCTACACCTTC.

V usage is TRBV7-2 and J usage is TRBJ2-1; weak D call: TRBD1 (5 bases). Germline CDR1 is SGHTA and CDR2 is FQGNSA. Trimming pared 3 bases from V and 6 bases from J, leaving 12 bases between. CDR3 length: 14 amino acids. As DNA, the CDR3 is TGTGCCAGCAGCTTTTGGTACAGGACCAATGAGCAGTTCTTC. Residues: CASSFWYRTNEQFF.

The chain combines TRBV20-1 with TRBJ2-1, with D unresolved. V was trimmed by 4 bases and J by 12 bases, leaving 13 bases between them. Germline V gives CDR1 DFQATT, CDR2 SNEGSKA (reference sequence). The CDR3 has 11 residues. The DNA for the CDR3 is TGCAGTGCTACAGACTCCTCCTTGCAGTTCTTC. This gives the protein CSATDSSLQFF.

The chain joins TRBV5-1 to TRBJ2-1; 8 bases fit TRBD2. Trimming removed 5 bases from V and 1 base from J; junction bases left unmatched: 2. The V gene's germline CDR1 is SGHRS and CDR2 YFSETQ. The CDR3 is made up of 14 amino acids. CDR3 in amino acids: CASRLAGSYNEQFF. CDR3 sequence (DNA): TGCGCCAGCAGGCTAGCGGGTTCCTACAATGAGCAGTTCTTC.

CDR3 loop: CASSPGLAGVEQYF. The CDR3 nucleotides read TGTGCCAGCTCACCTGGACTAGCGGGAGTCGAGCAGTACTTC. V is TRBV18 and J is TRBJ2-7, with 13 bases lining up with TRBD2. This CDR3 has 14 residues. Germline loops: CDR1 KGHSH, CDR2 LQKENI. Trimming cost V 3 bases and J 6 bases; bases outside gene matches: 2.